This paragraph covers one T cell receptor beta chain sequence. What it binds is unknown. The sample comes from a study of CD8+ T cells in alopecia areata. Whole-study findings and limits: With one nonresponder, baseline CD8+ expansion's link to response remains uncertain. Researchers report lesional scalp, most notably alopecia totalis/universalis, outstripped normal scalp in clonality. Persistence during tofacitinib was seen for many expanded lesional clones in scalp and blood.

The sequencing template was cDNA reverse transcribed from extracted RNA. Sequencing used immunoSEQ multiplex PCR; TCRdb keeps in-frame clones, though not all of them. The table lists some 170,000 clones, roughly 50% of them singletons. Noted treatment: oral pan-JAK inhibitor, 5-10 mg twice daily. CDR1 is KGHSH, CDR2 LQKENI, per germline. The CDR3 has 14 residues. V was pared by 1 base and J by 9 bases, with 16 bases between. The TCR comes from a human donor with alopecia areata. The material was CD4+ T cells sorted from blood, obtained at approximately week 55, from a patient treated with tofacitinib. The J gene is TRBJ2-7, the V gene TRBV18, with D hard to call. CDR3 amino acids: CASSPQGFVKSQYF. DNA of the CDR3: TGTGCCAGCTCACCACAGGGATTTGTAAAGTCGCAGTACTTC.